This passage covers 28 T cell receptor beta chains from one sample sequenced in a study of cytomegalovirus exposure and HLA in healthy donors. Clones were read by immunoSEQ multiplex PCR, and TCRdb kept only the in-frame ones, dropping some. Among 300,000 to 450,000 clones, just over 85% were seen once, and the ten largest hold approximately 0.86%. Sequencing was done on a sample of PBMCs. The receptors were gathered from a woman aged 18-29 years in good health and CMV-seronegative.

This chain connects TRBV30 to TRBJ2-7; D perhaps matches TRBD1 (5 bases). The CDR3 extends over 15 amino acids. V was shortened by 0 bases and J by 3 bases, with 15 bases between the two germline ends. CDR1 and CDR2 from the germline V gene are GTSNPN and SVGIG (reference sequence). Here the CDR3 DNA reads TGTGCCTGGAGTGTAGGGGCACTTCCATACTACGAGCAGTACTTC. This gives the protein CAWSVGALPYYEQYF.

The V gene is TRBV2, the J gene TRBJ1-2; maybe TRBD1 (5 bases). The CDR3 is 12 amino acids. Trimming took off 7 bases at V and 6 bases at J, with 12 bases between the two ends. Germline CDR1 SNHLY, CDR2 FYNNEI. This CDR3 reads CASMGGSDGYTF. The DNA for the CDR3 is TGTGCCAGCATGGGGGGGTCAGATGGCTACACCTTC. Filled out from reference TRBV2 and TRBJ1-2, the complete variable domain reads EPEVTQTPSHQVTQMGQEVILRCVPISNHLYFYWYRQILGQKVEFLVSFYNNEISEKSEIFDDQFSVERPDGSNFTLKIRSTKLEDSAMYFCASMGGSDGYTFGSGTRLTVV.

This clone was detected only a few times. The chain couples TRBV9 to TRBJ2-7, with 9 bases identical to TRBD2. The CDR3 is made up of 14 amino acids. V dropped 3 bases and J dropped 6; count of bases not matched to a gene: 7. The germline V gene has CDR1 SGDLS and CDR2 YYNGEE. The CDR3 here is CASSERGVPVEQYF. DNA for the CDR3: TGTGCCAGCAGCGAGCGGGGGGTACCCGTCGAGCAGTACTTC.

The CDR3 DNA follows: TGTGCCAGCTCAGCCATCCCGGCGCCCAGGGATGGCTACACCTTC. Protein sequence: CASSAIPAPRDGYTF. The gene calls are TRBV18 and TRBJ1-2; weak D call: TRBD1 (5 bases). V was pared by 5 bases and J by 6 bases, with 19 bases between. CDR3 length equals 15 residues. The germline V gene encodes CDR1 KGHSH and CDR2 LQKENI.

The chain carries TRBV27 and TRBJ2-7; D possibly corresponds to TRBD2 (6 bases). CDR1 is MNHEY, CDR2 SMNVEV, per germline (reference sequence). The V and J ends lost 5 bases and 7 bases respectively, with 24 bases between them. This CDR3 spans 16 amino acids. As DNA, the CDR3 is TGTGCCAGCAGTCTACGCGACGGACTACAACTAGGTGAGCAGTACTTC. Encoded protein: CASSLRDGLQLGEQYF.

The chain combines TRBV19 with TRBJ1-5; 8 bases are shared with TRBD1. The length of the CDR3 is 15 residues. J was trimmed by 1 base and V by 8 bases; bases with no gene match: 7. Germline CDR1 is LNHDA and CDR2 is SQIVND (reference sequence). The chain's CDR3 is CASAGDRRSNQPQHF. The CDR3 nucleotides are TGTGCCAGTGCCGGGGACAGGAGGAGCAATCAGCCCCAGCATTTT.

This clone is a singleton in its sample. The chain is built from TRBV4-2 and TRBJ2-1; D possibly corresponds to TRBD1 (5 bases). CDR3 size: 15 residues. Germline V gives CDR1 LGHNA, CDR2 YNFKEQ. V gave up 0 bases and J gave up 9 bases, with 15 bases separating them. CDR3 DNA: TGTGCCAGCAGCCAAGAGGGGCTAAGAGACCCTGAGCAGTTCTTC. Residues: CASSQEGLRDPEQFF.

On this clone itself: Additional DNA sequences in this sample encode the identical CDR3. The CDR3 coding sequence is TGTGCCAGCAGTTTAACAGTGAACACTGAAGCTTTCTTT. Its protein is CASSLTVNTEAFF. This chain connects TRBV27 to TRBJ1-1; the D is unclear. CDR3 length: 13 amino acids. CDR1 and CDR2 from the germline V gene are MNHEY and SMNVEV (reference sequence). V lost 2 bases to trimming and J lost 0 bases, with 4 bases between them.

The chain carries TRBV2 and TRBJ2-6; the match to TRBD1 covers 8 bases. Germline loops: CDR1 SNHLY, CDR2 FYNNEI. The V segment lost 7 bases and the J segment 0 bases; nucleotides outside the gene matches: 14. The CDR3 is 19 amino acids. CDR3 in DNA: TGTGCCAGCAACAAGGACAGGGATACCCAGAGCTCTGGGGCCAACGTCCTGACTTTC. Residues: CASNKDRDTQSSGANVLTF.

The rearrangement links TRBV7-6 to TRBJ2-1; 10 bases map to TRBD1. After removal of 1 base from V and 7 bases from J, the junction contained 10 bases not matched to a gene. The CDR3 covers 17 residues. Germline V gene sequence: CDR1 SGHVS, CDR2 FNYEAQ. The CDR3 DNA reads TGTGCCAGCAGCTTAGGTCCGGGACAGGGGACCCTTAATGAGCAGTTCTTC. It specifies CASSLGPGQGTLNEQFF.

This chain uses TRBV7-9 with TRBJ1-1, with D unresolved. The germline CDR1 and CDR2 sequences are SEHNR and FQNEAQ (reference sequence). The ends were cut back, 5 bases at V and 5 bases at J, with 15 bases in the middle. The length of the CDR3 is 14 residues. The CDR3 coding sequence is TGTGCCAGCAGCCGAGGGAGGGTGGAGACTGAAGCTTTCTTT. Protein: CASSRGRVETEAFF.

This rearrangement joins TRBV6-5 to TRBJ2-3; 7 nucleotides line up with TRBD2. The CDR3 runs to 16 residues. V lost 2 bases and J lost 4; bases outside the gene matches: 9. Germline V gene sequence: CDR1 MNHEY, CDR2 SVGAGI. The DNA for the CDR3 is TGTGCCAGCAGTTACGACGGAGGAGCGGGGTCAGATACGCAGTATTTT. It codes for CASSYDGGAGSDTQYF.

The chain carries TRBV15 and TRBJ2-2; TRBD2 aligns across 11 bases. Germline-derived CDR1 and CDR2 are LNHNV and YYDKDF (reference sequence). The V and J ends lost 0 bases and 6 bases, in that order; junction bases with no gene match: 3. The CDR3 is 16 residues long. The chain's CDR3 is CATSRETSGAAGELFF. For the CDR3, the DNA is TGTGCCACCAGCAGAGAGACTAGCGGGGCCGCCGGGGAGCTGTTTTTT.

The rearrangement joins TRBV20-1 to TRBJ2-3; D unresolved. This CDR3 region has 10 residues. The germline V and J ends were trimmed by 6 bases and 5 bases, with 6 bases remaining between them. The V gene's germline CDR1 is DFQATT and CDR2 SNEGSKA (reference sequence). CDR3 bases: TGCAGTGCACCTAGAGATACGCAGTATTTT. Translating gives CSAPRDTQYF.

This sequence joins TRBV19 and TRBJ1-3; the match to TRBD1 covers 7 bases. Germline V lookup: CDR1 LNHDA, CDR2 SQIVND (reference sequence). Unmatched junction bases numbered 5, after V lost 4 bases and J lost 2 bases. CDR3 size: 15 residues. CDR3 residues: CASSTGQSPGNTIYF. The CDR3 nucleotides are TGTGCCAGTAGTACGGGACAGTCCCCTGGAAACACCATATATTTT.

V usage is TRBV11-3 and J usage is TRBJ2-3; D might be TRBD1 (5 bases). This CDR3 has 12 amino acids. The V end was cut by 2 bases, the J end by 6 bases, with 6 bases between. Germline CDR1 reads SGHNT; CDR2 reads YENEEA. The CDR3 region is CASSLPGDTQYF. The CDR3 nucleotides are TGTGCCAGCAGCTTACCAGGGGATACGCAGTATTTT.

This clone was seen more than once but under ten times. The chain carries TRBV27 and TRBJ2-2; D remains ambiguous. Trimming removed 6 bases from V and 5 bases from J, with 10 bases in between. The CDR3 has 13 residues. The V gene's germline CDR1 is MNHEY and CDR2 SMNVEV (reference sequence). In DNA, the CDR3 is TGTGCCAGCAGCCCCTTTTTGACCGGGGAGCTGTTTTTT. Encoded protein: CASSPFLTGELFF.

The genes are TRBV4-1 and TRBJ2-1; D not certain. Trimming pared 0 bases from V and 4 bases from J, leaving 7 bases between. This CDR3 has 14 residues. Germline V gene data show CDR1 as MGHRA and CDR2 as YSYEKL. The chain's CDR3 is CASSQESGYNEQFF. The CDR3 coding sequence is TGCGCCAGCAGCCAAGAATCAGGATACAATGAGCAGTTCTTC.

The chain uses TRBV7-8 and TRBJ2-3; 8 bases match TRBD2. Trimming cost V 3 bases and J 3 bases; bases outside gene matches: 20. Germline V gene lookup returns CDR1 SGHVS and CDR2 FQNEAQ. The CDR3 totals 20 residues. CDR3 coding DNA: TGTGCCAGCAGCTTCATTGGAGGGACTAAAGCGGGAGTGGGAACAGATACGCAGTATTTT. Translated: CASSFIGGTKAGVGTDTQYF.

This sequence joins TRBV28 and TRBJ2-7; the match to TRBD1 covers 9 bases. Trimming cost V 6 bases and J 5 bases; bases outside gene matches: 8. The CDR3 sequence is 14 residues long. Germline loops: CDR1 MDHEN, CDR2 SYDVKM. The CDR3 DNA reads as TGTGCCAGCAGGGCGGGGACAGGGAGGCACGAGCAGTACTTC. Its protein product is CASRAGTGRHEQYF.

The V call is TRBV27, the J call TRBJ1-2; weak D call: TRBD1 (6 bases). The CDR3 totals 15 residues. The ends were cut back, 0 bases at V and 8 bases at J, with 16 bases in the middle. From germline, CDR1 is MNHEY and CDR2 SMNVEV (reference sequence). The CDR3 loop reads CASSLSLGGPWGYTF. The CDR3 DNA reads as TGTGCCAGCAGTTTATCATTAGGGGGTCCATGGGGCTACACCTTC.

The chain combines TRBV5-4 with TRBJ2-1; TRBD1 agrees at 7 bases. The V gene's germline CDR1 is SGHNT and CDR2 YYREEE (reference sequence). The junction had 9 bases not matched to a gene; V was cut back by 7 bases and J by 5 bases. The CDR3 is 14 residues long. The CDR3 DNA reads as TGTGCCAGCCGGGGCTTAGGGGGCCACAATGAGCAGTTCTTC. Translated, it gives CASRGLGGHNEQFF.

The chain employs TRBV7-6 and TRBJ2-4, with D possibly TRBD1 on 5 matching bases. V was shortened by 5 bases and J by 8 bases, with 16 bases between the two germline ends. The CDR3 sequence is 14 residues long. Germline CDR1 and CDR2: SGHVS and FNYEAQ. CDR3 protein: CASSRLGVTDIQYF. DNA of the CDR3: TGTGCCAGCAGCCGATTAGGGGTTACGGACATTCAGTACTTC.

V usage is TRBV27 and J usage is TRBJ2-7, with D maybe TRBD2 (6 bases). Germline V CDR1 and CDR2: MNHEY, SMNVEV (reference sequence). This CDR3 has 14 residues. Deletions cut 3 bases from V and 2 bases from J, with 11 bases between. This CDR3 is CASSFSGAPYEQYF. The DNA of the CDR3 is TGTGCCAGCAGTTTTAGCGGAGCGCCCTACGAGCAGTACTTC.

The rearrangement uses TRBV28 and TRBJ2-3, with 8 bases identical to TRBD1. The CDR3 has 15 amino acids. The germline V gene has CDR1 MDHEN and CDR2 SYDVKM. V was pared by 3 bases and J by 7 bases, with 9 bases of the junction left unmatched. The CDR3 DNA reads TGTGCCAGCAGTTTCGCTGGACAGGGACCGAATACGCAGTATTTT. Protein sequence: CASSFAGQGPNTQYF.

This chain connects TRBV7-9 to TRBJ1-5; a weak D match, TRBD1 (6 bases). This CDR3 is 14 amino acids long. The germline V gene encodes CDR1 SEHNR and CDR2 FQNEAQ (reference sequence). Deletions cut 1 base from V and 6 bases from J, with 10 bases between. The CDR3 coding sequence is TGTGCCAGCAGCTTAGGAGGGGGGGTTCAGCCCCAGCATTTT. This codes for CASSLGGGVQPQHF.

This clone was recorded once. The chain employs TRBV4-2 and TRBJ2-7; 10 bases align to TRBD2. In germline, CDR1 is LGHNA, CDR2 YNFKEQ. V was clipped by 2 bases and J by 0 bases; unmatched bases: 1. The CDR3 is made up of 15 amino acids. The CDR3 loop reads CASSQTSGASYEQYF. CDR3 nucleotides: TGTGCCAGCAGCCAAACTAGCGGGGCCTCCTACGAGCAGTACTTC.

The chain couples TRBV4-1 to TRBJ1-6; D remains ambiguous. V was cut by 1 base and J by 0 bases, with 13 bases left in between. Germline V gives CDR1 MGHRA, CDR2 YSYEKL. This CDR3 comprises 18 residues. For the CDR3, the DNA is TGCGCCAGCAGCCAAGGACCGGCCGGGAGCTCCTATAATTCACCCCTCCACTTT. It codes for CASSQGPAGSSYNSPLHF.